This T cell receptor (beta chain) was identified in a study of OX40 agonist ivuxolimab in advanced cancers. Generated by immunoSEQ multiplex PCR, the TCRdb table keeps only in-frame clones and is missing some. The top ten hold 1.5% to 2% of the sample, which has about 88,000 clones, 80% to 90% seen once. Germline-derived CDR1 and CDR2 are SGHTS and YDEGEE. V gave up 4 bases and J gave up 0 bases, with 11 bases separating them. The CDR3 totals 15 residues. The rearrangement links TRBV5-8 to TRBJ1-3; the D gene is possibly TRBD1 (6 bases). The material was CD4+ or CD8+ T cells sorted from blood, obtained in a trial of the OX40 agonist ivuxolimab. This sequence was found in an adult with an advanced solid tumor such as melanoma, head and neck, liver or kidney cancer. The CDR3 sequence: CASSPQGPSGNTIYF. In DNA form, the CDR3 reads TGTGCCAGCAGCCCTCAGGGGCCCTCTGGAAACACCATATATTTT.